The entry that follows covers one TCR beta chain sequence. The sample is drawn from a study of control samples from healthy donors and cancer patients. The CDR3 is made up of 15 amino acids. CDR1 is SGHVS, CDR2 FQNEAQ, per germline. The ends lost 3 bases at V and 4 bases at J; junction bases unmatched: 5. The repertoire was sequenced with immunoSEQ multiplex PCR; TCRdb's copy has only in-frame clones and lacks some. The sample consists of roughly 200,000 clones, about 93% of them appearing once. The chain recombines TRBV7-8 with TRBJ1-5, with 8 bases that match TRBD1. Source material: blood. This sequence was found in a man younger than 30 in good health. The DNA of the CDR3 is TGTGCCAGCAGCTTGGGACAGGCCGAGAATCAGCCCCAGCATTTT. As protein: CASSLGQAENQPQHF. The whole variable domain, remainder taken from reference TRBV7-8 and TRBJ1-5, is GAGVSQSPRYKVAKRGQDVALRCDPISGHVSLFWYQQALGQGPEFLTYFQNEAQLDKSGLPSDRFFAERPEGSVSTLKIQRTQQEDSAVYLCASSLGQAENQPQHFGDGTRLSIL.